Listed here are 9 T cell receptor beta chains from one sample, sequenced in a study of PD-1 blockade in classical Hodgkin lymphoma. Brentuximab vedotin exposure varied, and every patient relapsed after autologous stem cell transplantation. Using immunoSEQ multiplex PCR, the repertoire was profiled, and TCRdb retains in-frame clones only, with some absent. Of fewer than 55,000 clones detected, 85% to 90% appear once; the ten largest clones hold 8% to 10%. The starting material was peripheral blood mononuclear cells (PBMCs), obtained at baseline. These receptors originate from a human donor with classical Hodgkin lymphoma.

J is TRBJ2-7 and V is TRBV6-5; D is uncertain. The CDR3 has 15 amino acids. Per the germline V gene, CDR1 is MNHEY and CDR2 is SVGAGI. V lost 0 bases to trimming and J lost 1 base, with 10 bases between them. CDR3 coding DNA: TGTGCCAGCAGTTACTCGGGCGGAGTTTCCTACGAGCAGTACTTC. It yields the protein CASSYSGGVSYEQYF.

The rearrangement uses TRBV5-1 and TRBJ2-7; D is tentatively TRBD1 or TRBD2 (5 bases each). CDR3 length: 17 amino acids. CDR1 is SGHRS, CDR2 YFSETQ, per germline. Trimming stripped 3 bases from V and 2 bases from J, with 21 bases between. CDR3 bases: TGCGCCAGCAGCTCGGGACCCTCGGTTACTGGGGCCTACGAGCAGTACTTC. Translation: CASSSGPSVTGAYEQYF.

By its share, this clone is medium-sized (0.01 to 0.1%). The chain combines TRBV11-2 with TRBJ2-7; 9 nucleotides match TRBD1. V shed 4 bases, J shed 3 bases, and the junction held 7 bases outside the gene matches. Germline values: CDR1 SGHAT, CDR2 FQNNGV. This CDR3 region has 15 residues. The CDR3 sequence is CASSWADRGFYEQYF. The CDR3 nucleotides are TGTGCCAGCAGCTGGGCGGACAGGGGCTTCTACGAGCAGTACTTC.

This chain's CDR3 is CATSDTVGQLNQPQHF. The CDR3 DNA is TGTGCCACCAGCGATACGGTGGGACAACTCAATCAGCCCCAGCATTTT. The genes are TRBV15 and TRBJ1-5; a possible D gene is TRBD1 (6 bases). Germline loops: CDR1 LNHNV, CDR2 YYDKDF (reference sequence). The ends were cut back, 5 bases at V and 3 bases at J, with 17 bases in the middle. The CDR3 is 16 residues long.

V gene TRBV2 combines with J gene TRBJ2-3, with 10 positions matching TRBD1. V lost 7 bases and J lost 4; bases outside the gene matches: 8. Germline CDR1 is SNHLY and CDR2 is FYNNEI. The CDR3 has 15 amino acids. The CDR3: CASTEDRGRADTQYF. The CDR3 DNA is TGTGCCAGCACCGAGGACAGGGGGAGAGCAGATACGCAGTATTTT.

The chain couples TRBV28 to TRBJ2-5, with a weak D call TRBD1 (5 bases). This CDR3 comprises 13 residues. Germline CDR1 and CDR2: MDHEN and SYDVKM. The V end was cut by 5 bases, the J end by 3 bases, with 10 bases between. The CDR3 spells CASSGADEETQYF. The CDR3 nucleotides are TGTGCCAGCAGTGGGGCAGACGAAGAGACCCAGTACTTC.

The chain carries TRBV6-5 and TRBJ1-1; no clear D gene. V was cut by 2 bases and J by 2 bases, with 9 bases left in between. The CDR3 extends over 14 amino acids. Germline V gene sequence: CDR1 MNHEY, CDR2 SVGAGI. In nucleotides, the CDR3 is TGTGCCAGCAGTTACCTCCCTATTAACACTGAAGCTTTCTTT. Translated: CASSYLPINTEAFF.

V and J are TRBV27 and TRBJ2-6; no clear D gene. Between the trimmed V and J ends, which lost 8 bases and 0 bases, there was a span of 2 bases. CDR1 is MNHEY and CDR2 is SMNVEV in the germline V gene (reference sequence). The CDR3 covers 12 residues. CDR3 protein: CASSSGANVLTF. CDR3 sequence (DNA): TGTGCCAGCTCCTCTGGGGCCAACGTCCTGACTTTC.

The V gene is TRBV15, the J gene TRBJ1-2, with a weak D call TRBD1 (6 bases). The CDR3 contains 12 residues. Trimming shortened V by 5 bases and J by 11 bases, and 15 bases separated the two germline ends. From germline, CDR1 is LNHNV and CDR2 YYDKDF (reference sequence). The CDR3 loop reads CATSAHRVGYTF. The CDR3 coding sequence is TGTGCCACCAGCGCGCACAGGGTTGGTTACACCTTC.